The clone carrying this TCR beta chain was counted at least ten times. Its antigen is unidentified. This entry comes from a study of identical twins. Study conclusions and caveats: The presence of invariant MAIT and iNKT cells could partly confound analyses of zero-insertion sequences. Low generation-probability sequences were in excess among twin-shared out-of-frame alpha sequences. In beta out-of-frame sequences, the excess sharing between twins was weaker.

Via MiXCR, TCRdb re-called the 5' RACE reads, giving one row per CDR3 protein. There are about 100,000 distinct CDR3 sequences in the sample; about 5.6% occur only once, and about 12% lies in the top ten. The CDR3 length is 16 residues. V was trimmed by 6 bases and J by 4 bases, leaving 21 bases between them. Healthy Caucasians alone served as donors. Sequenced material: memory T cells sorted from blood. The TCR sequence derives from a woman aged 50 to 65 in good health. V and J are TRBV12-3 or TRBV12-4 and TRBJ1-1; possibly TRBD1 for D (6 bases). CDR3 residues: CASSLGPGEAVTEAFF. In DNA, the CDR3 is TGTGCCAGCAGCCTGGGGCCAGGGGAGGCCGTCACTGAAGCTTTCTTT.